These 23 T cell receptor beta chains were sequenced from one sample in a study of technical replicates of blood from several donors. The table came from immunoSEQ multiplex PCR; TCRdb's copy has only in-frame clones and leaves some out. The table has more than 90,000 clones, 95% seen once. Sequenced input: T cells isolated from PBMCs. The receptors originated from a human donor in good health.

The chain has TRBV6-1 and TRBJ2-2, with 7 nucleotides matching TRBD1. CDR3 size: 18 residues. The V gene end was trimmed by 0 bases and the J gene end by 3 bases; junction bases not matched to a gene: 10. CDR1 MNHNS and CDR2 SASEGT come from the germline V gene. The CDR3 sequence is CASSEARGIGGDTGELFF. CDR3 DNA sequence: TGTGCCAGCAGTGAAGCCAGGGGGATCGGAGGCGACACCGGGGAGCTGTTTTTT.

The chain is built from TRBV5-1 and TRBJ2-7; 9 bases match TRBD2. The CDR3 extends over 14 amino acids. Germline CDR1 and CDR2: SGHRS and YFSETQ. V was pared by 0 bases and J by 3 bases, with 1 base of the junction left unmatched. CDR3 sequence: CASSLGTSDYEQYF. CDR3 coding DNA: TGCGCCAGCAGCTTGGGGACTAGCGACTACGAGCAGTACTTC.

The genes are TRBV2 and TRBJ2-5; D unresolved. The DNA matches TRBJ2-7 better at its end, which makes the J call doubtful. The CDR3 totals 13 residues. Germline-derived CDR1 and CDR2 are SNHLY and FYNNEI. The CDR3 is CASSEPFRIEQYF. The CDR3 DNA follows: TGTGCCAGCAGTGAGCCCTTTAGAATCGAGCAGTACTTC.

The chain employs TRBV9 and TRBJ1-5; no clear D gene. The germline V gene encodes CDR1 SGDLS and CDR2 YYNGEE. The CDR3 spans 14 residues. Trimming stripped 0 bases from V and 4 bases from J, with 8 bases between. CDR3 nucleotides: TGTGCCAGCAGCGTAGGGCCGGGGAATCAGCCCCAGCATTTT. Its protein is CASSVGPGNQPQHF.

The chain carries TRBV27 and TRBJ2-7, with 7 bases that match TRBD1. V gave up 4 bases and J gave up 3 bases; unmatched junction bases: 9. This CDR3 spans 15 amino acids. Germline CDR1 is MNHEY and CDR2 is SMNVEV (reference sequence). The CDR3 sequence: CASSYQPGQLYEQYF. In DNA form, the CDR3 reads TGTGCCAGCAGTTATCAACCGGGACAGCTCTACGAGCAGTACTTC.

The chain is built from TRBV11-1 and TRBJ1-2; 8 bases agree with TRBD1. V dropped 1 base and J dropped 4; count of bases not matched to a gene: 2. Germline CDR1 SGHAT, CDR2 FQDESV (reference sequence). The CDR3 totals 14 residues. The CDR3 DNA follows: TGTGCCAGCAGCTTAGAAGACAGGGGCTATGGCTACACCTTC. Residues: CASSLEDRGYGYTF.

The chain combines TRBV2 with TRBJ2-5; TRBD2 aligns across 9 bases. The CDR3 extends over 14 amino acids. CDR1 and CDR2 from the germline V gene are SNHLY and FYNNEI. The trim removed 7 bases at V and 1 base at J, leaving 4 bases unmatched. The CDR3 DNA sequence: TGTGCCAGCACCCCGACTAGCGGCCAAGAGACCCAGTACTTC. Translation gives CASTPTSGQETQYF.

The chain joins TRBV28 to TRBJ1-5, with TRBD1 as a possible D gene (5 bases). Germline V gene sequence: CDR1 MDHEN, CDR2 SYDVKM. The CDR3 contains 16 residues. Trimming removed 2 bases from V and 0 bases from J, with 11 bases in between. The DNA of the CDR3 is TGTGCCAGCAGTTTACCCAGGGATGATAGCAATCAGCCCCAGCATTTT. It translates to CASSLPRDDSNQPQHF.

The chain joins TRBV11-2 to TRBJ2-3; D not resolved. V shed 5 bases and J shed 6 bases, with 6 bases lying between them. The length of the CDR3 is 11 residues. The germline CDR1 and CDR2 sequences are SGHAT and FQNNGV. CDR3 protein: CASSAQDTQYF. CDR3 DNA: TGTGCCAGCAGCGCTCAGGATACGCAGTATTTT.

The chain carries TRBV6-5 and TRBJ2-3, with D hard to call. This CDR3 spans 14 amino acids. The germline V gene encodes CDR1 MNHEY and CDR2 SVGAGI. Trimming cost V 0 bases and J 5 bases, with 9 bases left between them. The CDR3 here is CASSYSRILDTQYF. The DNA of the CDR3 is TGTGCCAGCAGTTACTCGCGGATCTTAGATACGCAGTATTTT.

V gene TRBV28 combines with J gene TRBJ2-7; the D gene is possibly TRBD1 (6 bases). The V gene lost 5 bases and the J gene lost 7 bases, with 9 bases spanning the gap. This CDR3 is 11 amino acids long. CDR1 is MDHEN and CDR2 is SYDVKM in the germline V gene. CDR3 in amino acids: CASSNDREQYF. The CDR3 bases are TGTGCCAGCAGTAATGACAGGGAGCAGTACTTC.

The chain carries TRBV11-2 and TRBJ1-1; D might be TRBD1 (6 bases). The CDR3 spans 15 residues. CDR1 is SGHAT and CDR2 is FQNNGV in the germline V gene. V gave up 5 bases and J gave up 2 bases, with 15 bases separating them. The CDR3 sequence: CASSPIGQKNTEAFF. CDR3 nucleotides: TGTGCCAGCAGCCCCATAGGACAGAAAAACACTGAAGCTTTCTTT.

The chain is built from TRBV2 and TRBJ2-7; TRBD1 is a possible D gene (5 bases). The CDR3 length is 14 residues. V dropped 4 bases and J dropped 3 bases, with 13 bases sitting between them. The germline V gene has CDR1 SNHLY and CDR2 FYNNEI. Written as DNA, the CDR3 is TGTGCCAGCAGTGCGGACACGGCCGGCTACGAGCAGTACTTC. Protein product: CASSADTAGYEQYF.

This clone was seen only a few times. The chain joins TRBV30 to TRBJ1-1; TRBD1 aligns across 8 bases. Germline-derived CDR1 and CDR2 are GTSNPN and SVGIG (reference sequence). After removal of 2 bases from V and 5 bases from J, the junction contained 10 bases not matched to a gene. The CDR3 length is 15 residues. The CDR3 spells CAWSRPGQGKTEAFF. The DNA for the CDR3 is TGTGCCTGGAGTAGACCTGGACAGGGAAAAACTGAAGCTTTCTTT.

V gene TRBV5-1 combines with J gene TRBJ1-2; the D gene is possibly TRBD1 (6 bases). CDR1 and CDR2 (germline): SGHRS, YFSETQ. The CDR3 sequence is 16 residues long. V lost 1 base and J 0 bases, leaving 13 bases between the germline ends. Here the CDR3 reads CASSLSTGPSNYGYTF. The CDR3 nucleotides are TGCGCCAGCAGCTTGTCGACAGGTCCATCTAACTATGGCTACACCTTC.

This clone showed up just once. The V gene is TRBV10-1, the J gene TRBJ2-3, with 9 bases fitting TRBD2. This CDR3 region has 14 residues. Unmatched junction bases numbered 3, after V lost 6 bases and J lost 2 bases. The germline CDR1 and CDR2 sequences are WNHNN and SYGVQD (reference sequence). For the CDR3, the DNA is TGCGCCAGCAGCCGGACTAGCGACACAGATACGCAGTATTTT. Translating gives CASSRTSDTDTQYF.

This rearrangement joins TRBV10-3 to TRBJ2-7; 8 bases agree with TRBD1. CDR1 ENHRY and CDR2 SYGVKD come from the germline V gene. The CDR3 runs 18 residues. With V trimmed by 3 bases and J by 1 base, 14 bases remained unmatched. CDR3 DNA: TGTGCCATCAGTGAATTTGGACAGGAGACAGGGGAGTCCTACGAGCAGTACTTC. Its translation is CAISEFGQETGESYEQYF.

This sequence joins TRBV13 and TRBJ2-1, with 8 bases fitting TRBD1. J was trimmed by 11 bases and V by 7 bases; bases with no gene match: 13. Germline V gene data show CDR1 as PRHDT and CDR2 as FYEKMQ (reference sequence). The CDR3 loop spans 14 amino acids. CDR3 nucleotide sequence: TGTGCCAGCACTCGAAGGACAGGGTGGGGGAAGCAGTTCTTC. Translated: CASTRRTGWGKQFF.

The J gene is TRBJ2-3, the V gene TRBV11-2, with 9 positions matching TRBD1. The germline gives CDR1 SGHAT, CDR2 FQNNGV. This CDR3 has 18 amino acids. The V and J ends lost 5 bases and 0 bases, in that order; junction bases with no gene match: 12. Written as DNA, the CDR3 is TGTGCCAGCAGCCCTCGGGGACAGGGAGTTTCTAGCACAGATACGCAGTATTTT. It encodes CASSPRGQGVSSTDTQYF.

The V gene is TRBV4-2, the J gene TRBJ2-7, with 9 nucleotides matching TRBD1. Germline trimming cut 0 bases from V and 0 bases from J; bases unmatched to any gene: 3. Per the germline V gene, CDR1 is LGHNA and CDR2 is YNFKEQ. The CDR3 has 16 residues. CDR3 sequence (DNA): TGTGCCAGCAGCCAAGACGGACAGGGGAGCTCCTACGAGCAGTACTTC. Protein sequence: CASSQDGQGSSYEQYF.

V gene TRBV27 combines with J gene TRBJ2-2; D is perhaps TRBD1 (6 bases). The germline V gene encodes CDR1 MNHEY and CDR2 SMNVEV (reference sequence). V lost 4 bases, J lost 8 bases, and 11 bases lay in between. This CDR3 comprises 13 residues. DNA of the CDR3: TGTGCCAGCAGTTCCGAGACAGGAGGGGAGCTGTTTTTT. It codes for CASSSETGGELFF.

This rearrangement joins TRBV4-1 to TRBJ1-2; no reliable D call. From germline, CDR1 is MGHRA and CDR2 YSYEKL. The V end was cut by 0 bases, the J end by 4 bases, with 21 bases between. This CDR3 is 18 amino acids long. The chain's CDR3 is CASSQDLGSESFVYGYTF. CDR3 coding DNA: TGCGCCAGCAGCCAAGATCTCGGGTCAGAGAGTTTTGTCTATGGCTACACCTTC.

V and J are TRBV5-1 and TRBJ2-1, with 8 bases aligning to TRBD2. The CDR3 sequence is 14 residues long. CDR1 and CDR2 from the germline V gene are SGHRS and YFSETQ. V lost 4 bases to trimming and J lost 6 bases; unmatched junction nucleotides: 6. CDR3 region: CASSAVAGGNEQFF. The CDR3 DNA reads TGCGCCAGCAGCGCTGTTGCGGGAGGCAATGAGCAGTTCTTC.